The clone carrying this T cell receptor (beta chain) was counted ten times or more. The antigen remains unidentified. Individual cDNA molecules received unique molecular identifiers in the library. From the RACE reads, TCRdb called clonotypes with MiXCR, one entry per CDR3 protein. This sample has about 100,000 distinct CDR3 sequences; roughly 10% occur once, and the top ten carry roughly 3.1%. Germline values: CDR1 GTSNPN, CDR2 SVGIG (reference sequence). The CDR3 is made up of 15 amino acids. J was trimmed by 6 bases and V by 2 bases; bases with no gene match: 7. As for time point: patch test 2, 6 weeks after DPC sensitization. Treatment here: therapeutic diphenylcyclopropenone sensitization with weekly scalp DPC. Donors were 18 to 70-year-old alopecia patients suitable for DPC. The data were obtained in a study of human T cells and chemical hapten exposure. The wider study: Upper-back patches of 0.01% DPC were read at 6 days.

General study results and limits: The study found that DPC sensitization did not change TCRs above 1 in 1000 frequency.

The sequence was obtained from a woman in her 40s with alopecia areata. Some clones in this sample may be carry-over from other donors' samples. This chain uses TRBV30 with TRBJ2-2; 9 bases map to TRBD1. The sequencing used whole blood, collected in connection with sensitization to the hapten diphenylcyclopropenone (DPC). In DNA form, the CDR3 reads TGTGCCTGGAGTCACTCCGGGACAGGGCCCGGGGAGCTGTTTTTT. Its translation is CAWSHSGTGPGELFF.